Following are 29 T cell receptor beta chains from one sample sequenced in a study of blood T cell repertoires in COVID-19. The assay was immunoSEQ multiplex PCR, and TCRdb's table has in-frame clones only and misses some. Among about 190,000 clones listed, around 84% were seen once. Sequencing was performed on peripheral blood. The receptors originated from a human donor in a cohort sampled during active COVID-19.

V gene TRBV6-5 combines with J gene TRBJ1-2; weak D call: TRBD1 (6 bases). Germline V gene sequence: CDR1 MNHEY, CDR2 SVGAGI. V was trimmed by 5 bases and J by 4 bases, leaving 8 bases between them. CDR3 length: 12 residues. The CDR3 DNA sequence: TGTGCCAGCAGTAGGGACACCTATGGCTACACCTTC. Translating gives CASSRDTYGYTF.

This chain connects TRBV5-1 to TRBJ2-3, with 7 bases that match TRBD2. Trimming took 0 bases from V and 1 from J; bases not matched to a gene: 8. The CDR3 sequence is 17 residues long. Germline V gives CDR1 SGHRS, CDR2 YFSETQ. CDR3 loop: CASSLATGGIGTDTQYF. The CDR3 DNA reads TGCGCCAGCAGCTTGGCTACCGGGGGGATAGGCACAGATACGCAGTATTTT.

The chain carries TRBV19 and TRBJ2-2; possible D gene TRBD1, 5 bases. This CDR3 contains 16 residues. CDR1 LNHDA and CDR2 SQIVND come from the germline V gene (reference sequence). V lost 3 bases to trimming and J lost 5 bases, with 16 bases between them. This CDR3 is CASSIPLGRATGELFF. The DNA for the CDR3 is TGTGCCAGTAGTATCCCACTTGGCAGGGCGACCGGGGAGCTGTTTTTT.

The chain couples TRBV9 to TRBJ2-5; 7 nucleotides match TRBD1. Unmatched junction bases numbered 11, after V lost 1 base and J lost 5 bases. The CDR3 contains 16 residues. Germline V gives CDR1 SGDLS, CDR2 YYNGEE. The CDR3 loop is CASSVTPSRGQETQYF. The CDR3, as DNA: TGTGCCAGCAGCGTAACCCCCTCAAGGGGGCAGGAGACCCAGTACTTC.

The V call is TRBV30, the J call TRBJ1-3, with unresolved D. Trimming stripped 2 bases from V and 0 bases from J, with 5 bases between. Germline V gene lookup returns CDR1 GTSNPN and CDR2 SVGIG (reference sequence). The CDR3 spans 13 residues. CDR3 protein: CAWSQISGNTIYF. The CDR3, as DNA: TGTGCCTGGAGTCAAATCTCTGGAAACACCATATATTTT.

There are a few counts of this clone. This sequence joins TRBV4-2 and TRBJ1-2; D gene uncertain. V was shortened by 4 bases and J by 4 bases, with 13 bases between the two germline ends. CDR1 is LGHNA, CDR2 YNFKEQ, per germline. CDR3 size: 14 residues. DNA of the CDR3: TGTGCCAGCAGCCCCGCGGAGGAGTTCTATGGCTACACCTTC. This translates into CASSPAEEFYGYTF.

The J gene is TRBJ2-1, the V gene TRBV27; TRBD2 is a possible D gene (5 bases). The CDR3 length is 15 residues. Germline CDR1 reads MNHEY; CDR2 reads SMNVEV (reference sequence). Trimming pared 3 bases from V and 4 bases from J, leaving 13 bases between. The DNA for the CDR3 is TGTGCCAGCAGTTTGAGGATAGCGTGGTACAATGAGCAGTTCTTC. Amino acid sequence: CASSLRIAWYNEQFF.

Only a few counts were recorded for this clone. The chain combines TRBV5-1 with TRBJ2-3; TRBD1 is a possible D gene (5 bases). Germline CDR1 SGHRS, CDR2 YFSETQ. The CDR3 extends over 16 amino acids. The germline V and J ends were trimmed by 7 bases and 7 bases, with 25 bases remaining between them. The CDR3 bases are TGCGCCAGCGAATCTTTAGTAGGGGATAACAAGCATACGCAGTATTTT. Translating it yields CASESLVGDNKHTQYF.

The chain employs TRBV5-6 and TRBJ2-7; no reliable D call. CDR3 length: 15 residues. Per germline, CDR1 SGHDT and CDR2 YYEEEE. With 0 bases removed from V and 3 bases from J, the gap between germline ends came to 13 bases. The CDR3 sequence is CASSLGPARNYEQYF. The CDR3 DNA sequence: TGTGCCAGCAGCTTGGGCCCAGCGAGAAACTACGAGCAGTACTTC. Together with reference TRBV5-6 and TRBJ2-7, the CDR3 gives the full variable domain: DAGVTQSPTHLIKTRGQQVTLRCSPKSGHDTVSWYQQALGQGPQFIFQYYEEEERQRGNFPDRFSGHQFPNYSSELNVNALLLGDSALYLCASSLGPARNYEQYFGPGTRLTVT.

The CDR3 DNA sequence: TGCGCCAGCAGCCGCGGGCAGACCACCGGGGAGCTGTTTTTT. This encodes CASSRGQTTGELFF. The rearrangement links TRBV5-1 to TRBJ2-2, with D perhaps TRBD2 (5 bases). Germline CDR1 is SGHRS and CDR2 is YFSETQ. The V end lost 4 bases, the J end lost 4 bases, and 11 bases lay between the germline ends. The CDR3 contains 14 residues.

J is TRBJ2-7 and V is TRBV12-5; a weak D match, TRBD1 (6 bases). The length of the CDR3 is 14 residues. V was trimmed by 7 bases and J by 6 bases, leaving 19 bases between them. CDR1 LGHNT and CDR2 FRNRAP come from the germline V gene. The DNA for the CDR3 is TGTGCTAGTGCTAAGGCCCAGGGGACGATCGAGCAGTACGTC. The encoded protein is CASAKAQGTIEQYV.

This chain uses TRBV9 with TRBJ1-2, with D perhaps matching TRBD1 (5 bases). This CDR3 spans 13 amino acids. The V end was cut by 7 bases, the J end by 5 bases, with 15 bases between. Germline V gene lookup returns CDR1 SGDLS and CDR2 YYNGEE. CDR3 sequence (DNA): TGTGCCAGCGGACACCCTGGGGCTTATGGCTACACCTTC. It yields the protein CASGHPGAYGYTF.

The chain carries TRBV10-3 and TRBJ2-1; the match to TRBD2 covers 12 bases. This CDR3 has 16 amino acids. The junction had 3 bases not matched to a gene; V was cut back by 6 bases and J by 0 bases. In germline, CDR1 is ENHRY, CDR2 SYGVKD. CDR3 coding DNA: TGTGCCATCAGCACACTAGCGGGAGGCTCCTACAATGAGCAGTTCTTC. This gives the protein CAISTLAGGSYNEQFF.

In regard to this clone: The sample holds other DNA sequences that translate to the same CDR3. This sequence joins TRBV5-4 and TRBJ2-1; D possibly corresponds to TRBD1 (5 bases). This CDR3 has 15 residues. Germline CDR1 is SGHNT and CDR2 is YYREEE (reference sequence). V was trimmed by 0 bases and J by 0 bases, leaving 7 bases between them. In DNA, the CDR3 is TGTGCCAGCAGCTTGGATGGGGCCTCCTACAATGAGCAGTTCTTC. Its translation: CASSLDGASYNEQFF.

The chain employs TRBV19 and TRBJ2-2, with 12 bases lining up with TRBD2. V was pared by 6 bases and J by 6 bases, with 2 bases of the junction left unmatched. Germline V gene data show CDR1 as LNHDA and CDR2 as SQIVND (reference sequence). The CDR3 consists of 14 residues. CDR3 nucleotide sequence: TGTGCCAGTAGAGGACTAGCGGGATCCGGGGAGCTGTTTTTT. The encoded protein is CASRGLAGSGELFF.

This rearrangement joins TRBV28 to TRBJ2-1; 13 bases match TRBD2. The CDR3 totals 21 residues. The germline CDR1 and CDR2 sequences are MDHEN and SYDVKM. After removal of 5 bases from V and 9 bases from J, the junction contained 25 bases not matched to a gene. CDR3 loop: CASSDSLRIRTSGRGGGEQFF. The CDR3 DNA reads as TGTGCCAGCAGTGACTCGTTGAGAATCCGGACTAGCGGGAGAGGGGGGGGTGAGCAGTTCTTC.

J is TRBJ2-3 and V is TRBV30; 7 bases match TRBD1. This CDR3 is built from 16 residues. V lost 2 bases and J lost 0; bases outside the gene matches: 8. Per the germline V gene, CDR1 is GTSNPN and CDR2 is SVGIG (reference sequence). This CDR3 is CAWSWGQRFSTDTQYF. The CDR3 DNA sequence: TGTGCCTGGAGTTGGGGACAGCGGTTTAGCACAGATACGCAGTATTTT.

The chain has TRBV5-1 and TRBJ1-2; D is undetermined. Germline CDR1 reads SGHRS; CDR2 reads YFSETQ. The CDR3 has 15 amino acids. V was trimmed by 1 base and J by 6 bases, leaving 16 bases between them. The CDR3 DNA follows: TGCGCCAGCAGCTTGTCAGTGTCCCTTCTAGATGGCTACACCTTC. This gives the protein CASSLSVSLLDGYTF.

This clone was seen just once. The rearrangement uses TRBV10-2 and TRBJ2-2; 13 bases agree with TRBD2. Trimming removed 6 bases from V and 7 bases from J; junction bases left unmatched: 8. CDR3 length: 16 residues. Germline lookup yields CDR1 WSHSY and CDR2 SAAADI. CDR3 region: CASRLAGGPLNGELFF. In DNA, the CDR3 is TGCGCCAGCAGACTAGCGGGGGGGCCGCTGAACGGGGAGCTGTTTTTT.

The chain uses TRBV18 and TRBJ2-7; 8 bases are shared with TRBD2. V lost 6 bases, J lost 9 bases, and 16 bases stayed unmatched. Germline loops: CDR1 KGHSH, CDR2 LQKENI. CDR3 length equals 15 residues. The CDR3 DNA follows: TGTGCCAGCTCCCCCCAACCGGGACGGGAGGGCGCGCAGTACTTC. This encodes CASSPQPGREGAQYF. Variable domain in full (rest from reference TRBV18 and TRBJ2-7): NAGVMQNPRHLVRRRGQEARLRCSPMKGHSHVYWYRQLPEEGLKFMVYLQKENIIDESGMPKERFSAEFPKEGPSILRIQQVVRGDSAAYFCASSPQPGREGAQYFGPGTRLTVT.

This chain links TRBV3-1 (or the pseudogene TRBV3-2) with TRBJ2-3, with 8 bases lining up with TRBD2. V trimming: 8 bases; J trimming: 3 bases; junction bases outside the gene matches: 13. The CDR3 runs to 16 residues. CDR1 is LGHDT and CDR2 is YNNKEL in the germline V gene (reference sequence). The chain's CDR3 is CASSGTRLFGTDTQYF. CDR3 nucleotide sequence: TGTGCCAGCTCGGGGACTAGGTTATTCGGGACAGATACGCAGTATTTT.

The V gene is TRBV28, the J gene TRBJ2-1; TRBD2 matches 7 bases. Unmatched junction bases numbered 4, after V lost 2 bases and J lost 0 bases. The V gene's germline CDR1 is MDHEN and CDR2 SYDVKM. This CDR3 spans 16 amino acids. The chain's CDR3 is CASSLLTGGSYNEQFF. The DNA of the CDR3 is TGTGCCAGCAGTTTACTAACGGGGGGCTCCTACAATGAGCAGTTCTTC. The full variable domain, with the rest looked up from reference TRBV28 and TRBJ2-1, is DVKVTQSSRYLVKRTGEKVFLECVQDMDHENMFWYRQDPGLGLRLIYFSYDVKMKEKGDIPEGYSVSREKKERFSLILESASTNQTSMYLCASSLLTGGSYNEQFFGPGTRLTVL.

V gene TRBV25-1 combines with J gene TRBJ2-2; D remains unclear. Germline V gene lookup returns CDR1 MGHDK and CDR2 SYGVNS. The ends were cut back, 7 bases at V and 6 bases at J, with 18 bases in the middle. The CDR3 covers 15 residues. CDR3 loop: CASTGATAGPGELFF. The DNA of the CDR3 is TGTGCCAGCACTGGAGCCACTGCCGGCCCCGGGGAGCTGTTTTTT. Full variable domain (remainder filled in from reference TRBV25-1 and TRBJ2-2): EADIYQTPRYLVIGTGKKITLECSQTMGHDKMYWYQQDPGMELHLIHYSYGVNSTEKGDLSSESTVSRIRTEHFPLTLESARPSHTSQYLCASTGATAGPGELFFGEGSRLTVL.

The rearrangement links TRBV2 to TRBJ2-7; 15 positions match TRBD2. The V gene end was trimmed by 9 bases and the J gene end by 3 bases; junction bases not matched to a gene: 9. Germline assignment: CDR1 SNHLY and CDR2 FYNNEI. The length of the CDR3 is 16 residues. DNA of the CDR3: TGTGCCAGACAGGGACTAGCGGGAGGAATAAACTACGAGCAGTACTTC. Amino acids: CARQGLAGGINYEQYF.

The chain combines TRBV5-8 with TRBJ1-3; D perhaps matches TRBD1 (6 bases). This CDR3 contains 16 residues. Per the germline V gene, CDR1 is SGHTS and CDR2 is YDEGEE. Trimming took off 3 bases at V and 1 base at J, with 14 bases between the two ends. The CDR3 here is CASSWGRKSSGNTIYF. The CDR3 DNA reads TGTGCCAGCAGCTGGGGGCGAAAGAGTTCTGGAAACACCATATATTTT. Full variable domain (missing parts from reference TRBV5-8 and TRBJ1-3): EAGVTQSPTHLIKTRGQQATLRCSPISGHTSVYWYQQALGLGLQFLLWYDEGEERNRGNFPPRFSGRQFPNYSSELNVNALELEDSALYLCASSWGRKSSGNTIYFGEGSWLTVV.

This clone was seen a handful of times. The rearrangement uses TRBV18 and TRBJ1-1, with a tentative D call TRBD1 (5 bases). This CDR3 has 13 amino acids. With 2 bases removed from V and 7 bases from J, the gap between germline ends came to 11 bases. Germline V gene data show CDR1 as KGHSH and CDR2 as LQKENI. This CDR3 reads CASSPDSRNEAFF. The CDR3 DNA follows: TGTGCCAGCTCACCAGACAGCCGAAATGAAGCTTTCTTT.

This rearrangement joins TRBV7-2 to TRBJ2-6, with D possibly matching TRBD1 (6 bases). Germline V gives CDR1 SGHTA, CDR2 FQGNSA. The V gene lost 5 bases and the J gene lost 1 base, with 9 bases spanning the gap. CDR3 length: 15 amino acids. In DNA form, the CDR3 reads TGTGCCAGCAGCATTACAGGGTCTGGGGCCAACGTCCTGACTTTC. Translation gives CASSITGSGANVLTF.

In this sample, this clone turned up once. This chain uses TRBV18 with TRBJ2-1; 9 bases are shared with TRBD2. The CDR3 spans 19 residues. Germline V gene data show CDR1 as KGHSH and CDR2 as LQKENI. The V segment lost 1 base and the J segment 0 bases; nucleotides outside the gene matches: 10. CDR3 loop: CASSPRPSGTTFSYNEQFF. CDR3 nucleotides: TGTGCCAGCTCACCACGGCCTAGCGGGACTACGTTCTCCTACAATGAGCAGTTCTTC.

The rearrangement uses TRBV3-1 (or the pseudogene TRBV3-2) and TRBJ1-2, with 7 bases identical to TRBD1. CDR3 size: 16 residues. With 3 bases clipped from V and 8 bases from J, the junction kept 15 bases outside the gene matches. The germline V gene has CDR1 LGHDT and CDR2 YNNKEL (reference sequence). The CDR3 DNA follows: TGTGCCAGCAGCCAGCGCGCGGGGACAGCTTATGGGGGCTACACCTTC. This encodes CASSQRAGTAYGGYTF.